One and the same sample provided the 10 T cell receptor beta chains below, sequenced in a study of CD4+ T cells in melanoma. Sequencing was performed with immunoSEQ multiplex PCR; in TCRdb, only in-frame clones are kept and a portion is missing. Of about 55,000 clones in the sample, 55% to 75% were seen once. Input material: tumor tissue. These receptors were obtained from a human donor with melanoma.

The table lists this clone with many counts. At the DNA level, this CDR3 is encoded by other sequences in the same sample as well. The chain recombines TRBV7-6 with TRBJ2-3, with 8 bases matching TRBD1. The CDR3 sequence is 14 residues long. The ends lost 2 bases at V and 5 bases at J; junction bases unmatched: 3. The germline V gene has CDR1 SGHVS and CDR2 FNYEAQ. The CDR3 loop reads CASSLQGAGDTQYF. The CDR3 nucleotides read TGTGCCAGCAGCTTACAGGGGGCGGGAGATACGCAGTATTTT. The full variable domain, its missing parts supplied by reference TRBV7-6 and TRBJ2-3, is GAGVSQSPRYKVTKRGQDVALRCDPISGHVSLYWYRQALGQGPEFLTYFNYEAQQDKSGLPNDRFSAERPEGSISTLTIQRTEQRDSAMYRCASSLQGAGDTQYFGPGTRLTVL.

This sequence joins TRBV30 and TRBJ2-4; 8 bases fit TRBD1. From germline, CDR1 is GTSNPN and CDR2 SVGIG (reference sequence). CDR3 size: 12 residues. V was pared by 6 bases and J by 13 bases, with 11 bases of the junction left unmatched. The CDR3 sequence is CACRTGRSPQYF. The CDR3 DNA reads TGTGCCTGTAGGACAGGGCGTTCTCCCCAGTACTTC.

The count of this clone is one. The CDR3 bases are TGCGCCAGCAGCCCTGGACAGGGGTCGGACGAGCAGTACTTC. Translating it yields CASSPGQGSDEQYF. The V gene is TRBV5-1, the J gene TRBJ2-5, with 9 bases lining up with TRBD1. The J call may be in error: the DNA end matches TRBJ2-7 better. The germline gives CDR1 SGHRS, CDR2 YFSETQ. The CDR3 extends over 14 amino acids.

This clone occurred a few times. This rearrangement joins TRBV30 to TRBJ2-1; TRBD2 aligns across 8 bases. Germline V gives CDR1 GTSNPN, CDR2 SVGIG (reference sequence). This CDR3 spans 15 amino acids. V trimming: 2 bases; J trimming: 5 bases; junction bases outside the gene matches: 8. This CDR3 reads CAWSRLLAGNNEQFF. In nucleotides, the CDR3 is TGTGCCTGGAGTAGGTTGCTAGCGGGCAACAATGAGCAGTTCTTC.

The chain links TRBV19 to TRBJ2-7; D possibly corresponds to TRBD2 (5 bases). The V gene's germline CDR1 is LNHDA and CDR2 SQIVND (reference sequence). The CDR3 runs to 16 residues. The ends were cut back, 9 bases at V and 2 bases at J, with 23 bases in the middle. CDR3 protein: CASFPRGKRRAYEQYF. CDR3 in DNA: TGTGCCAGCTTCCCCCGGGGAAAAAGGCGGGCCTACGAGCAGTACTTC.

This chain joins TRBV4-1 and TRBJ2-7; D could derive from TRBD1 or TRBD2 (5 bases each). Per germline, CDR1 MGHRA and CDR2 YSYEKL. Trimming left V 4 bases short and J 6 bases short, with 13 bases between. CDR3 size: 13 residues. CDR3 DNA: TGCGCCAGCAGCCCTCTTCCGGGGCCCGAGCAGTACTTC. Protein sequence: CASSPLPGPEQYF.

The chain is built from TRBV7-3 and TRBJ1-2; the D gene is possibly TRBD1 (5 bases). V was clipped by 2 bases and J by 13 bases, with 17 bases between them. The CDR3 runs 13 residues. The V gene's germline CDR1 is SGHTA and CDR2 FQGTGA. As DNA, the CDR3 is TGTGCCAGCAGCTTAGACGACAGTACGCCGCTCACCTTC. Translating it yields CASSLDDSTPLTF.

At least ten counts were recorded for this clone. V usage is TRBV27 and J usage is TRBJ1-5; weak D call: TRBD1 (6 bases). CDR3 length: 14 residues. V dropped 6 bases and J dropped 3 bases, with 12 bases sitting between them. CDR1 MNHEY and CDR2 SMNVEV come from the germline V gene (reference sequence). The CDR3 is CASRPWTDNQPQHF. Written as DNA, the CDR3 is TGTGCCAGCAGGCCCTGGACAGACAATCAGCCCCAGCATTTT.

The V gene is TRBV6-5, the J gene TRBJ1-1; D possibly corresponds to TRBD1 (5 bases). Germline V gene sequence: CDR1 MNHEY, CDR2 SVGAGI. The germline V and J ends were trimmed by 6 bases and 7 bases, with 12 bases remaining between them. The CDR3 is 12 amino acids. For the CDR3, the DNA is TGTGCCAGCAGCTCCGGGGACTTTGAAGCTTTCTTT. It codes for CASSSGDFEAFF.

The gene calls are TRBV28 and TRBJ1-1, with TRBD1 matching over 12 bases. The CDR3 extends over 15 amino acids. V shed 5 bases, J shed 8 bases, and the junction held 9 bases outside the gene matches. Germline assignment: CDR1 MDHEN and CDR2 SYDVKM. The CDR3 sequence is CASSPSGQGAREAFF. The DNA for the CDR3 is TGTGCCAGCAGTCCCTCGGGACAGGGGGCGAGAGAAGCTTTCTTT.